These T cell receptor beta chains were read from a single sample in a study of blood T cell repertoires in COVID-19. Data came from immunoSEQ multiplex PCR; TCRdb stores just in-frame clones and leaves some out. The data contain about 280,000 clones, around 90% of them singletons. Sequencing used peripheral blood. These TCRs come from a man between 18 and 35 years old with active or convalescent COVID-19. CDR3s include the opening cysteine and the closing phenylalanine or tryptophan. Each record gives: V gene, J gene, clone size, D gene, CDR3 length, CDR3 DNA, CDR3 protein. The D gene is left open where the match is weak. Expanded clones get a size class; other rows say once, few or many, or leave the size out.

v_gene: TRBV19
j_gene: TRBJ1-2
abundance: once
d_gene: TRBD1
len: 14
CDR3nt: TGTGCCAGTAGTTCCACGGGACAGATTTATGGCTACACCTTC
CDR3aa: CASSSTGQIYGYTF

v_gene: TRBV13
j_gene: TRBJ1-4
abundance: once
d_gene: .
len: 15
CDR3nt: TGTGCCAGCAGTTTGGCGGGAGGGGATCGCGAAAAACTGTTTTTT
CDR3aa: CASSLAGGDREKLFF

v_gene: TRBV3-1/TRBV3-2
j_gene: TRBJ2-6
abundance: .
d_gene: TRBD1
len: 19
CDR3nt: TGTGCCAGCAGCCAAGAGAAGGGACAGGGGACTCCTGGGGCCAACGTCCTGACTTTC
CDR3aa: CASSQEKGQGTPGANVLTF

v_gene: TRBV7-3
j_gene: TRBJ1-1
abundance: .
d_gene: .
len: 15
CDR3nt: TGTGCCAGCAGCTTAGGGGCATCTATGAACACTGAAGCTTTCTTT
CDR3aa: CASSLGASMNTEAFF

v_gene: TRBV9
j_gene: TRBJ1-1
abundance: once
d_gene: .
len: 15
CDR3nt: TGTGCCAGCAGCGTAGTGTCGGGGTGGGACACTGAAGCTTTCTTT
CDR3aa: CASSVVSGWDTEAFF

v_gene: TRBV10-3
j_gene: TRBJ2-5
abundance: .
d_gene: .
len: 13
CDR3nt: TGTGCCATCAGTGAGTCACGGGGTGAGACCCAGTACTTC
CDR3aa: CAISESRGETQYF

v_gene: TRBV9
j_gene: TRBJ1-1
abundance: once
d_gene: .
len: 13
CDR3nt: TGTGCCAGCAGCGTGGGTAGCGACACTGAAGCTTTCTTT
CDR3aa: CASSVGSDTEAFF

v_gene: TRBV4-1
j_gene: TRBJ2-7
abundance: .
d_gene: TRBD1
len: 16
CDR3nt: TGCGCCAGCAGCCCTTGTTGCCGGGACAGCACCTACGAGCAGTACTTC
CDR3aa: CASSPCCRDSTYEQYF

v_gene: TRBV18
j_gene: TRBJ2-3
abundance: .
d_gene: .
len: 14
CDR3nt: TGTGCCAGCTCACCAGCGCAGGGGGGCGATACGCAGTATTTT
CDR3aa: CASSPAQGGDTQYF

v_gene: TRBV27
j_gene: TRBJ2-3
abundance: .
d_gene: TRBD2
len: 16
CDR3nt: TGTGCCAGCAGTTTCGGGCTAGCGGGGGGTATGAATACGCAGTATTTT
CDR3aa: CASSFGLAGGMNTQYF

v_gene: TRBV7-9
j_gene: TRBJ2-5
abundance: once
d_gene: TRBD1
len: 15
CDR3nt: TGTGCCAGCAGCTTATGGGGACAGGAGCAAGAGACCCAGTACTTC
CDR3aa: CASSLWGQEQETQYF

v_gene: TRBV4-3
j_gene: TRBJ1-6
abundance: .
d_gene: TRBD1
len: 15
CDR3nt: TGCGCCAGCAGCCAAGTTCTACAGGGGAATTCACCCCTCCACTTT
CDR3aa: CASSQVLQGNSPLHF

v_gene: TRBV2
j_gene: TRBJ1-1
abundance: once
d_gene: .
len: 15
CDR3nt: TGTGCCAGCAGTGAATCTAGGGGCCGGAACACTGAAGCTTTCTTT
CDR3aa: CASSESRGRNTEAFF

v_gene: TRBV13
j_gene: TRBJ2-7
abundance: .
d_gene: .
len: 19
CDR3nt: TGTGCCAGCAGCTCGGGATGGACGTCTCTCCGGGTTGGGGACTACGAGCAGTACTTC
CDR3aa: CASSSGWTSLRVGDYEQYF

v_gene: TRBV3-1/TRBV3-2
j_gene: TRBJ1-2
abundance: .
d_gene: .
len: 14
CDR3nt: TGTGCCAGCTCCGGGAGGTCGTTCTTCTATGGCTACACCTTC
CDR3aa: CASSGRSFFYGYTF

v_gene: TRBV5-1
j_gene: TRBJ2-2
abundance: .
d_gene: .
len: 15
CDR3nt: TGCGCCAGCAGCCCCCGGACAGAAAACACCGGGGAGCTGTTTTTT
CDR3aa: CASSPRTENTGELFF

v_gene: TRBV7-2
j_gene: TRBJ1-3
abundance: .
d_gene: TRBD1
len: 15
CDR3nt: TGTGCCAGCAGCTTAGGACAGGGCTCTGGAAACACCATATATTTT
CDR3aa: CASSLGQGSGNTIYF

v_gene: TRBV10-3
j_gene: TRBJ2-7
abundance: .
d_gene: .
len: 13
CDR3nt: TGTGCCATCAGTGAGTCGAAAGAGGCCGAGCAGTACTTC
CDR3aa: CAISESKEAEQYF

v_gene: TRBV4-1
j_gene: TRBJ1-6
abundance: .
d_gene: .
len: 17
CDR3nt: TGCGCCAGCAGCCAAGATCGGAGGGGCGCTGAGAATTCACCCCTCCACTTT
CDR3aa: CASSQDRRGAENSPLHF

v_gene: TRBV19
j_gene: TRBJ1-2
abundance: .
d_gene: .
len: 12
CDR3nt: TGTGCCAGTAGTATGGGGGGGAGTGGCTACACCTTC
CDR3aa: CASSMGGSGYTF

v_gene: TRBV11-2
j_gene: TRBJ1-2
abundance: once
d_gene: .
len: 13
CDR3nt: TGTGCCAGCAGCGTACTACAGGGTTTTGGCTACACCTTC
CDR3aa: CASSVLQGFGYTF

v_gene: TRBV29-1
j_gene: TRBJ1-2
abundance: .
d_gene: .
len: 14
CDR3nt: TGCAGCGCCACCCGGGGTCCCTCGGACTATGGCTACACCTTC
CDR3aa: CSATRGPSDYGYTF

v_gene: TRBV4-3
j_gene: TRBJ2-1
abundance: .
d_gene: TRBD1
len: 15
CDR3nt: TGCGCCAGCAGCCAAGGGAGGACAGGGGACAATGAGCAGTTCTTC
CDR3aa: CASSQGRTGDNEQFF

v_gene: TRBV15
j_gene: TRBJ1-4
abundance: .
d_gene: .
len: 16
CDR3nt: TGTGCCACCAGCGGGTATCTTGGGGGAGGGGGTGAAAAACTGTTTTTT
CDR3aa: CATSGYLGGGGEKLFF

v_gene: TRBV27
j_gene: TRBJ1-6
abundance: .
d_gene: TRBD1
len: 14
CDR3nt: TGTGCCACTAGCCTCAGGGGGGAAAATTCACCCCTCCACTTT
CDR3aa: CATSLRGENSPLHF

v_gene: TRBV9
j_gene: TRBJ2-7
abundance: .
d_gene: .
len: 14
CDR3nt: TGTGCCAGCAGCGGCGAGGAGAGGTCCTACGAGCAGTACTTC
CDR3aa: CASSGEERSYEQYF

v_gene: TRBV25-1
j_gene: TRBJ2-1
abundance: .
d_gene: TRBD2
len: 17
CDR3nt: TGTGCCAGCAGTGAGCGGGAGGCTCAGTCCCTTTACAATGAGCAGTTCTTC
CDR3aa: CASSEREAQSLYNEQFF